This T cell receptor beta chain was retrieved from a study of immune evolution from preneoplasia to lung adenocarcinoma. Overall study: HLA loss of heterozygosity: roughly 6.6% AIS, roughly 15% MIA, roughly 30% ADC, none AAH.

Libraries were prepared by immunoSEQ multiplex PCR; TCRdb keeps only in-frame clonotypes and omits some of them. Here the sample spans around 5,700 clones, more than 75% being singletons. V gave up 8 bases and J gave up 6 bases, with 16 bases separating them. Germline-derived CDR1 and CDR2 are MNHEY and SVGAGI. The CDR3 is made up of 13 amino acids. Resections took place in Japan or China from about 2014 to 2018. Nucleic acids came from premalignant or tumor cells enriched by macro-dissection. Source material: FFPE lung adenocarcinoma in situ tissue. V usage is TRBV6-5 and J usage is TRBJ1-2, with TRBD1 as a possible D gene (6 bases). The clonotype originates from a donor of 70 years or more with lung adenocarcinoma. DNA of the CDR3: TGTGCCAGCCGAGCAGGGGAAAGAGATGGCTACACCTTC. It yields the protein CASRAGERDGYTF.